The 32 T cell receptor beta chains in this list originate from one sample, sequenced in a study of shared clonotypes between healthy human individuals. The assay was immunoSEQ multiplex PCR, and TCRdb's table has in-frame clones only and misses some. The sample comprises around 510,000 clones, around 80% of which are singletons, and 12% rests with the top ten. Sequencing was carried out using PBMCs. The source is a woman aged 40 to 49 in good health. Some clones in this sample may be carry-over from other donors' samples.

V gene TRBV19 combines with J gene TRBJ1-3; D unclear. V lost 3 bases and J lost 5, with 11 bases in between. This CDR3 has 14 residues. CDR1 is LNHDA, CDR2 SQIVND, per germline (reference sequence). DNA of the CDR3: TGTGCCAGTAGTATGGATGGAGGGCGAAACACCATATATTTT. Translation: CASSMDGGRNTIYF.

This chain links TRBV7-3 with TRBJ2-6, with TRBD1 matching over 11 bases. Germline CDR1 is SGHTA and CDR2 is FQGTGA. The CDR3 is made up of 18 amino acids. Trimming took 1 base from V and 4 from J; bases not matched to a gene: 6. The CDR3 loop is CASSLRGQGVSGANVLTF. CDR3 DNA: TGTGCCAGCAGCTTAAGGGGACAGGGGGTGAGCGGGGCCAACGTCCTGACTTTC.

The chain links TRBV7-3 to TRBJ2-5, with D perhaps TRBD1 or TRBD2 (5 bases each). The V end lost 5 bases, the J end lost 7 bases, and 8 bases lay between the germline ends. The CDR3 is 11 residues long. CDR1 and CDR2 (germline): SGHTA, FQGTGA. The CDR3 sequence is CASSLGGTQYF. The DNA of the CDR3 is TGTGCCAGCAGCCTTGGGGGGACCCAGTACTTC.

This sequence joins TRBV18 and TRBJ1-5; TRBD1 aligns across 7 bases. Germline CDR1 and CDR2: KGHSH and LQKENI. The CDR3 is 15 amino acids. V was clipped by 5 bases and J by 6 bases; unmatched bases: 10. In nucleotides, the CDR3 is TGTGCCAGCTCAATCACAGGGGACTTGGGTCAGCCCCAGCATTTT. It encodes CASSITGDLGQPQHF.

This clone has more than one count but fewer than ten. V usage is TRBV28 and J usage is TRBJ1-5; 9 bases agree with TRBD1. Trimming cost V 5 bases and J 7 bases; bases outside gene matches: 6. Germline CDR1 reads MDHEN; CDR2 reads SYDVKM. This CDR3 is built from 14 residues. CDR3 DNA sequence: TGTGCCAGCAGTGGAGGACAGGGGAGCCAGCCCCAGCATTTT. This translates into CASSGGQGSQPQHF.

The chain combines TRBV11-2 with TRBJ2-1; D possibly corresponds to TRBD2 (6 bases). Germline CDR1 is SGHAT and CDR2 is FQNNGV. Trimming removed 1 base at V and 4 bases at J, with 11 bases between. The length of the CDR3 is 15 residues. The CDR3 here is CASSLGAGSYNEQFF. The DNA of the CDR3 is TGTGCCAGCAGCTTAGGGGCGGGAAGTTACAATGAGCAGTTCTTC. Based on the CDR3 plus reference TRBV11-2 and TRBJ2-1, the full variable domain is EAGVAQSPRYKIIEKRQSVAFWCNPISGHATLYWYQQILGQGPKLLIQFQNNGVVDDSQLPKDRFSAERLKGVDSTLKIQPAKLEDSAVYLCASSLGAGSYNEQFFGPGTRLTVL.

The genes are TRBV10-3 and TRBJ1-1, with D unclear. The germline CDR1 and CDR2 sequences are ENHRY and SYGVKD. The V end lost 6 bases, the J end lost 0 bases, and 8 bases lay between the germline ends. The length of the CDR3 is 13 residues. This CDR3 is CAIRPHLNTEAFF. In nucleotides, the CDR3 is TGTGCCATCAGACCGCACTTGAACACTGAAGCTTTCTTT.

This clone came up a few times. For the CDR3, the DNA is TGCGCCAGCAGGGAAAAGGGACTCCAAGAGACCCAGTACTTC. Its protein is CASREKGLQETQYF. The chain joins TRBV10-1 to TRBJ2-5; possibly TRBD2 for D (6 bases). This CDR3 region has 14 residues. V was clipped by 6 bases and J by 1 base, with 12 bases between them. CDR1 WNHNN and CDR2 SYGVQD come from the germline V gene (reference sequence).

This clone was detected a few times. V usage is TRBV7-8 and J usage is TRBJ1-2; 7 bases are shared with TRBD1. The CDR3 sequence is 14 residues long. V lost 2 bases, J lost 0 bases, and 0 bases stayed unmatched. Germline V gene data show CDR1 as SGHVS and CDR2 as FQNEAQ. In DNA form, the CDR3 reads TGTGCCAGCAGCTTAACAGGGGCTAACTATGGCTACACCTTC. This codes for CASSLTGANYGYTF.

The chain is built from TRBV10-3 and TRBJ2-2; TRBD1 matches at 8 bases. V shed 6 bases and J 3 bases; nucleotides not matched to a gene: 3. Germline V gene lookup returns CDR1 ENHRY and CDR2 SYGVKD. CDR3 length equals 14 residues. The CDR3 sequence is CAIRKTGDTGELFF. The CDR3 nucleotides are TGTGCCATCAGGAAGACAGGGGACACCGGGGAGCTGTTTTTT.

The genes are TRBV5-4 and TRBJ2-3, with D uncertain. Trimming pared 0 bases from V and 4 bases from J, leaving 9 bases between. Germline V gives CDR1 SGHNT, CDR2 YYREEE (reference sequence). The CDR3 is 14 residues long. CDR3 bases: TGTGCCAGCAGCTTGGCAGGTGTGGCAGATACGCAGTATTTT. As protein: CASSLAGVADTQYF.

This chain joins TRBV7-2 and TRBJ2-7; 7 nucleotides align to TRBD2. After removal of 4 bases from V and 2 bases from J, the junction contained 11 bases not matched to a gene. Germline assignment: CDR1 SGHTA and CDR2 FQGNSA. The CDR3 is 16 amino acids. CDR3: CASSSLGGRATYEQYF. As DNA, the CDR3 is TGTGCCAGCAGCTCCCTGGGTGGGAGGGCTACCTACGAGCAGTACTTC.

Of note for this clone: A clone one base away is much larger, so this may be a read error. The rearrangement joins TRBV18 to TRBJ1-1, with D unresolved. Germline V gives CDR1 KGHSH, CDR2 LQKENI. The CDR3 is made up of 14 amino acids. CDR3 protein: CAGSPASLNTEAFF. CDR3 nucleotide sequence: TGTGCCGGCTCACCAGCCAGCCTGAACACTGAAGCTTTCTTT. Complete variable domain (other parts from reference TRBV18 and TRBJ1-1): NAGVMQNPRHLVRRRGQEARLRCSPMKGHSHVYWYRQLPEEGLKFMVYLQKENIIDESGMPKERFSAEFPKEGPSILRIQQVVRGDSAAYFCAGSPASLNTEAFFGQGTRLTVV.

As regards this clone: Since a much larger clone is just one base distant, this may be a read error. This chain joins TRBV4-1 and TRBJ1-3; D may be TRBD1 (6 bases). Germline V gene lookup returns CDR1 MGHRA and CDR2 YSYEKL. This CDR3 is 16 amino acids long. The CDR3 nucleotides are TGCGCCAGCAGCCCTCACCGGGGGCCGTCTGGAAACGCCATATATTTT. Residues: CASSPHRGPSGNAIYF.

The CDR3 DNA reads TGTGCCAGCTCACCACCGAACCGACTAGTCATAGAGACCCAGTACTTC. Translated: CASSPPNRLVIETQYF. This sequence joins TRBV18 and TRBJ2-5, with a weak D call TRBD2 (6 bases). V lost 0 bases, J lost 4 bases, and 15 bases lay in between. Germline V lookup: CDR1 KGHSH, CDR2 LQKENI. The CDR3 spans 16 residues.

The chain uses TRBV7-9 and TRBJ2-4; D is possibly TRBD2 (6 bases). The germline gives CDR1 SEHNR, CDR2 FQNEAQ (reference sequence). The V end lost 7 bases, the J end lost 3 bases, and 19 bases lay between the germline ends. CDR3 length: 16 amino acids. The CDR3 protein is CASTPRGGDDKNIQYF. CDR3 bases: TGTGCCAGCACCCCCCGGGGCGGGGATGACAAAAACATTCAGTACTTC.

This sequence joins TRBV5-1 and TRBJ2-1; 8 bases match TRBD2. With V trimmed by 0 bases and J by 5 bases, 4 bases remained unmatched. Per germline, CDR1 SGHRS and CDR2 YFSETQ. This CDR3 spans 15 amino acids. The CDR3 region has the DNA TGCGCCAGCAGCTTGGGTAGCGGGGTTCACAATGAGCAGTTCTTC. Its protein product is CASSLGSGVHNEQFF. Complete variable domain (other parts from reference TRBV5-1 and TRBJ2-1): KAGVTQTPRYLIKTRGQQVTLSCSPISGHRSVSWYQQTPGQGLQFLFEYFSETQRNKGNFPGRFSGRQFSNSRSEMNVSTLELGDSALYLCASSLGSGVHNEQFFGPGTRLTVL.

The chain recombines TRBV30 with TRBJ2-2, with TRBD2 matching 10 bases. The germline gives CDR1 GTSNPN, CDR2 SVGIG (reference sequence). This CDR3 region has 14 residues. J gave up 5 bases and V 4 bases, and 4 bases lay outside the gene matches. CDR3 DNA: TGTGCCTGGAAGCGGGAGGGCCAGACCGGGGAGCTGTTTTTT. It codes for CAWKREGQTGELFF.

The chain combines TRBV29-1 with TRBJ2-5; D is undetermined. This CDR3 contains 11 residues. The V gene lost 6 bases and the J gene lost 4 bases, with 9 bases spanning the gap. Germline lookup yields CDR1 SQVTM and CDR2 ANQGSEA. CDR3 nucleotide sequence: TGCAGCGTCGCTCCGGGAGAGACCCAGTACTTC. As protein: CSVAPGETQYF.

The chain couples TRBV5-1 to TRBJ2-7, with a tentative D call TRBD2 (7 bases). Trimming left V 4 bases short and J 1 base short, with 15 bases between. CDR1 and CDR2 from the germline V gene are SGHRS and YFSETQ. CDR3 length: 15 residues. CDR3 sequence: CASSLRGGGSYEQYF. The CDR3 region has the DNA TGCGCCAGCAGCCTGAGGGGGGGAGGTTCCTACGAGCAGTACTTC.

The chain has TRBV28 and TRBJ1-2, with 7 nucleotides matching TRBD1. The CDR3 consists of 15 residues. Germline trimming cut 6 bases from V and 7 bases from J; bases unmatched to any gene: 14. CDR1 MDHEN and CDR2 SYDVKM come from the germline V gene. CDR3 loop: CASSLGGRLNGGYTF. The CDR3 DNA reads as TGTGCCAGCAGCCTAGGGGGCAGGCTAAACGGTGGCTACACCTTC.

This chain connects TRBV5-1 to TRBJ2-1; TRBD2 aligns across 8 bases. V was clipped by 0 bases and J by 8 bases; unmatched bases: 7. This CDR3 contains 15 residues. Germline loops: CDR1 SGHRS, CDR2 YFSETQ. CDR3 bases: TGCGCCAGCAGCTTGGCGACGGGGGGGATGGATGAGCAGTTCTTC. Its protein is CASSLATGGMDEQFF.

The chain couples TRBV5-4 to TRBJ2-3, with D hard to call. CDR1 and CDR2 (germline): SGHNT, YYREEE (reference sequence). V was trimmed by 1 base and J by 4 bases, leaving 10 bases between them. The CDR3 has 14 residues. This chain's CDR3 is CASSLSGVPDTQYF. The CDR3 DNA sequence: TGTGCCAGCAGCTTGAGTGGGGTACCAGATACGCAGTATTTT.

V and J are TRBV27 and TRBJ1-2, with 7 bases lining up with TRBD1. This CDR3 has 13 residues. The germline gives CDR1 MNHEY, CDR2 SMNVEV (reference sequence). V lost 8 bases, J lost 8 bases, and 11 bases stayed unmatched. The CDR3 spells CASSLRDSRGYTF. CDR3 sequence (DNA): TGTGCCAGCTCCCTGCGGGACAGTCGGGGCTACACCTTC.

This chain links TRBV28 with TRBJ1-4, with a possible D match to TRBD1 (6 bases). The CDR3 loop spans 15 amino acids. The germline V gene has CDR1 MDHEN and CDR2 SYDVKM. With 7 bases removed from V and 3 bases from J, the gap between germline ends came to 15 bases. The CDR3 loop reads CASKRRGASNEKLFF. The CDR3 region has the DNA TGTGCCAGCAAACGTCGGGGGGCTTCTAATGAAAAACTGTTTTTT.

The chain uses TRBV5-1 and TRBJ2-2; possibly TRBD1 for D (5 bases). This CDR3 contains 14 residues. V lost 6 bases to trimming and J lost 0 bases, with 9 bases between them. Per the germline V gene, CDR1 is SGHRS and CDR2 is YFSETQ. The CDR3 coding sequence is TGCGCCAGCAACGTAGGGGCGAACACCGGGGAGCTGTTTTTT. Amino acids: CASNVGANTGELFF.

This clone was detected only a few times. CDR3 protein: CASSGGQAATEAFF. The DNA of the CDR3 is TGTGCCAGCTCAGGGGGACAGGCCGCCACTGAAGCTTTCTTT. This rearrangement joins TRBV18 to TRBJ1-1; 8 bases map to TRBD1. The CDR3 spans 14 residues. Losses at the gene ends were 5 bases for V and 4 bases for J; bases not matched to a gene: 6. From germline, CDR1 is KGHSH and CDR2 LQKENI.

CDR3: CATSRYRGADTEAFF. CDR3 nucleotides: TGTGCCACCAGCAGATACAGGGGTGCTGACACTGAAGCTTTCTTT. This chain uses TRBV15 with TRBJ1-1; TRBD1 matches 7 bases. V lost 2 bases and J lost 3; bases outside the gene matches: 6. Looked up from germline, CDR1 is LNHNV and CDR2 is YYDKDF (reference sequence). The CDR3 covers 15 residues.

The rearrangement links TRBV30 to TRBJ2-7; D might be TRBD1 (5 bases). V was cut by 2 bases and J by 5 bases, with 10 bases left in between. CDR1 and CDR2 (germline): GTSNPN, SVGIG (reference sequence). The CDR3 contains 12 residues. CDR3 nucleotide sequence: TGTGCCTGGAGTAAGGGGAAGAACGAGCAGTACTTC. Translating gives CAWSKGKNEQYF.

This clone was detected a few times. The rearrangement uses TRBV19 and TRBJ2-4; no clear D. The CDR3 runs to 14 residues. Germline V lookup: CDR1 LNHDA, CDR2 SQIVND (reference sequence). The V end was cut by 3 bases, the J end by 0 bases, with 6 bases between. The CDR3 region has the DNA TGTGCCAGTAGTATCAGTCTAGCCAAAAACATTCAGTACTTC. Amino acid sequence: CASSISLAKNIQYF.

Worth noting for this clone: Only one base separates this from a far larger clonotype, so it likely reflects a read error. The chain couples TRBV7-9 to TRBJ2-6, with D tentatively TRBD2 (6 bases). Trimming took off 5 bases at V and 8 bases at J, with 16 bases between the two ends. The CDR3 is 15 residues long. Germline CDR1 SEHNR, CDR2 FQNEAQ (reference sequence). CDR3 in DNA: TGTGCCAGCAGCAACCGGGACTTGGGGACCAACGTCCTGACTTTC. Translation gives CASSNRDLGTNVLTF.

The chain combines TRBV7-3 with TRBJ2-1; D may be TRBD2 (6 bases). CDR1 and CDR2 (germline): SGHTA, FQGTGA. The CDR3 spans 14 residues. Trimming removed 5 bases at V and 11 bases at J, with 19 bases between. The CDR3 sequence is CASSPTWSGAQQFF. CDR3 DNA sequence: TGTGCCAGCAGCCCAACATGGTCGGGAGCCCAGCAGTTCTTC. The full variable domain, with the rest looked up from reference TRBV7-3 and TRBJ2-1, is GAGVSQTPSNKVTEKGKYVELRCDPISGHTALYWYRQSLGQGPEFLIYFQGTGAADDSGLPNDRFFAVRPEGSVSTLKIQRTERGDSAVYLCASSPTWSGAQQFFGPGTRLTVL.